This T cell receptor beta chain was identified during a study of molecular identifiers for immune sequencing clone quantification. As for the study in general: Four of five RNA aliquots from approximately 20,000 or 100,000 naive CD8 T cells were sequenced. Study-level findings and limits: Naive cells had under 1% of molecules in clones above 20 RNA copies, effectors over 99%.

Listed TCR primers, together with previously described methods, were used for the bulk TCR libraries. MiXCR, run by TCRdb on the PCR reads, gives a single entry per CDR3 protein. The repertoire has around 480,000 distinct CDR3 sequences, 20% to 25% of them found once; the top ten carry roughly 0.81%. Germline CDR1 reads SEHNR; CDR2 reads FQNEAQ (reference sequence). Trimming stripped 5 bases from V and 4 bases from J, with 8 bases between. This CDR3 region has 12 residues. This clonotype was recorded many times. Its matching antigen is unknown. The chain uses TRBV7-9 and TRBJ1-1; D uncertain. Sequencing was done on a sample of naive CD8+ T cells from blood, with Jurkat cell RNA spiked in. Subset defined: FACS-sorted CD8+CD4-CCR7+CD45RA+ naive T cells. The sequence was collected from a human donor in good health. Some libraries in this study had Jurkat cell RNA spiked in. The CDR3 coding sequence is TGTGCCAGCAGCCCTCCCGGCACTGAAGCTTTCTTT. This codes for CASSPPGTEAFF. The entire variable domain, with the rest obtained from reference TRBV7-9 and TRBJ1-1, is as follows: DTGVSQNPRHKITKRGQNVTFRCDPISEHNRLYWYRQTLGQGPEFLTYFQNEAQLEKSRLLSDRFSAERPKGSFSTLEIQRTEQGDSAMYLCASSPPGTEAFFGQGTRLTVV.